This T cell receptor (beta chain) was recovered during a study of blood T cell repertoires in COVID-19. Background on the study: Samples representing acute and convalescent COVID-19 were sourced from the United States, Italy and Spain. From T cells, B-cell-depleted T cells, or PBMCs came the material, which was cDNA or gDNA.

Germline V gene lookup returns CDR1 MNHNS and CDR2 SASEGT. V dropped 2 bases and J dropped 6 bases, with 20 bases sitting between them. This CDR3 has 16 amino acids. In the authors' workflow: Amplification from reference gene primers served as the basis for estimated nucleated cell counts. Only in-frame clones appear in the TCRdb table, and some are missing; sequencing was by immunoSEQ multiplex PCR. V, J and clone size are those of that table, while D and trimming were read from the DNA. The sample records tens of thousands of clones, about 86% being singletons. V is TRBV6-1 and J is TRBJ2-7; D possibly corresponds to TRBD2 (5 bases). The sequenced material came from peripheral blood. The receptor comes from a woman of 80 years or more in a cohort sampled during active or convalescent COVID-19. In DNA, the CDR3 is TGTGCCAGCAGTGAAACCCAACGGGTGGTAGGGAGCGAGCAGTACTTC. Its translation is CASSETQRVVGSEQYF.